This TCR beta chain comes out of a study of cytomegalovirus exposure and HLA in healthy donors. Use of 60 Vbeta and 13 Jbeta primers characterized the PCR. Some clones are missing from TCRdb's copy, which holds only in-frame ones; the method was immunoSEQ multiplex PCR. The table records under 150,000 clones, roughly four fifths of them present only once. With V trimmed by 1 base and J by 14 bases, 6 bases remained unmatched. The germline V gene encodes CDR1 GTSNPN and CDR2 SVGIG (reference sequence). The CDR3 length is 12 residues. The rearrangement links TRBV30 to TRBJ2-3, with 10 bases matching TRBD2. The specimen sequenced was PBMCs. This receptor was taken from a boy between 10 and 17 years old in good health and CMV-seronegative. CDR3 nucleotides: TGTGCCTGGAGTGGGACTAGCGGAGCGCGGTATTTT. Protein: CAWSGTSGARYF.